This is a list of T cell receptor beta chains from one sample in a study of OX40 agonist ivuxolimab in advanced cancers. Sequencing used immunoSEQ multiplex PCR; TCRdb keeps in-frame clones, though not all of them. The sample carries 20,000 to 25,000 clones, about 83% recorded once. This material consisted of CD4+ or CD8+ T cells sorted from blood, taken in a trial of the OX40 agonist ivuxolimab. Source of these receptors: an adult with an advanced solid tumor such as melanoma, head and neck, liver or kidney cancer. Both conserved end residues are part of each CDR3. Fields, in order: V gene, D gene, J gene, clone size, CDR3 DNA, CDR3 protein. A D gene is named only where the DNA matches it firmly. Clone size is not always given. Where it is, it says once, few, many or a class for expanded clones.

>TRBV7-6|NA|TRBJ1-1|once
TGTGCCAGCAGCCTAATGAGTGAAGCTTTCTTT
CASSLMSEAFF
>TRBV13|TRBD2|TRBJ2-5|NA
TGTGCCAGCAGCTTAGGGCCTAGCGGGGGGGCCGGAGAGACCCAGTACTTC
CASSLGPSGGAGETQYF
>TRBV4-1|TRBD2|TRBJ2-5|NA
TGCGCCAGCAGCCAACCGGGACTAGCGGGGCCCCAAGAGACCCAGTACTTC
CASSQPGLAGPQETQYF
>TRBV7-8|TRBD2|TRBJ2-3|NA
TGTGCCAGCAGCCTTAGACTAGCGGGAGCGATAGCAGATACGCAGTATTTT
CASSLRLAGAIADTQYF
>TRBV4-1|NA|TRBJ1-6|NA
TGCGCCAGCAGACCAAGATATCTTCGGGTTCACGGCTCCTATAATTCACCCCTCCACTTT
CASRPRYLRVHGSYNSPLHF
>TRBV2|NA|TRBJ2-7|NA
TGTGCCAGCAGGTGGACGGAGGAACACGAGCAGTACTTC
CASRWTEEHEQYF
>TRBV27|TRBD1|TRBJ2-3|NA
TGTGCCAGCAGGGCAAGTCCGGGACAGGGGCGAGAGGCAGATACGCAGTATTTT
CASRASPGQGREADTQYF
>TRBV5-4|NA|TRBJ1-1|once
TGTGCCAGCAGTTCGCAGGGGAACACTGAAGCTTTCTTT
CASSSQGNTEAFF
>TRBV2|NA|TRBJ1-1|NA
TGTGCCAGCAGTGGGGACGAGCCGGGGACTGAAGCTTTCTTT
CASSGDEPGTEAFF
>TRBV11-3|NA|TRBJ2-7|NA
TGTGCCAGCAGCTTAGAACAGGGAGGAGTAGAGCAGTACTTC
CASSLEQGGVEQYF
>TRBV4-1|NA|TRBJ1-2|NA
TGCGCCAGCAGCCAAGGTGGTCCTTATGGCTACACCTTC
CASSQGGPYGYTF
>TRBV9|TRBD1|TRBJ2-1|NA
TGTGCCAGCAGCGTAGACGGGACAGCGAGGAATGAGCAGTTCTTC
CASSVDGTARNEQFF
>TRBV27|NA|TRBJ2-3|NA
TGTGCCAGCAGTGAGACTCGGGCAGATACGCAGTATTTT
CASSETRADTQYF
>TRBV20-1|NA|TRBJ2-1|NA
TGCAGTGCTAACCTGTACAATGAGCAGTTCTTC
CSANLYNEQFF
>TRBV7-2|NA|TRBJ2-3|NA
TGTGCCAGCAGCTTAGGCGTGCTTGACACAGATACGCAGTATTTT
CASSLGVLDTDTQYF
>TRBV6-5|NA|TRBJ2-7|NA
TGTGCCAGCAGTTACTCGCGTGGAGGGGAGGTTGACGAGCAGTACTTC
CASSYSRGGEVDEQYF
>TRBV7-2|NA|TRBJ2-5|few
TGTGCCAGCAGCTTATGGGGGGCAGAGACCCAGTACTTC
CASSLWGAETQYF
>TRBV10-2|NA|TRBJ1-1|NA
TGCGCCAGCAGTGAGAAGGGGGGGACTGAAGCTTTCTTT
CASSEKGGTEAFF
>TRBV11-3|TRBD2|TRBJ2-7|NA
TGTGCCAGCAGTTCAAGGACTAGCGGATCCCCCTACGAGCAGTACTTC
CASSSRTSGSPYEQYF
>TRBV7-8|TRBD2|TRBJ2-2|once
TGTGCCAGCAGCTTAGTGACTAGCGGGAAGAACACCGGGGAGCTGTTTTTT
CASSLVTSGKNTGELFF
>TRBV9|NA|TRBJ1-3|NA
TGTGCCAGCAGCCCCGACTTGGGCTCTGGAAACACCATATATTTT
CASSPDLGSGNTIYF
>TRBV4-1|TRBD2|TRBJ2-7|NA
TGCGCCAGCAGCCATACTAGCGGTGAATCCTACGAGCAGTACTTC
CASSHTSGESYEQYF
>TRBV27|NA|TRBJ2-2|NA
TGTGCCAGCAGTCACCCTTCATCCGGGGAGCTGTTTTTT
CASSHPSSGELFF
>TRBV7-8|TRBD2|TRBJ2-5|NA
TGTGCCAGCAGCTTTAGCGGGGGGGAATGGGAGACCCAGTACTTC
CASSFSGGEWETQYF
>TRBV6-5|TRBD1|TRBJ2-1|NA
TGTGCCAGCAGTCCCGGGACAGGGTACAATGAGCAGTTCTTC
CASSPGTGYNEQFF
>TRBV9|NA|TRBJ1-1|NA
TGTGCCAGCAGCGTAGGGTCCAACACTGAAGCTTTCTTT
CASSVGSNTEAFF
>TRBV7-9|NA|TRBJ1-1|NA
TGTGCCAGCAGCTCAGGGGTGGAAGCTTTCTTT
CASSSGVEAFF
>TRBV30|NA|TRBJ1-1|NA
TGTGCCTGGATGGTAGGGAGGAACACTGAAGCTTTCTTT
CAWMVGRNTEAFF
>TRBV11-3|NA|TRBJ2-5|NA
TGTGCCAGCCAGGAGGGGGAAGAGACCCAGTACTTC
CASQEGEETQYF
>TRBV11-1|TRBD2|TRBJ2-5|NA
TGTGCCAGCAGCTCGGGGACTAGCGCGCAAGAGACCCAGTACTTC
CASSSGTSAQETQYF
>TRBV9|TRBD1|TRBJ1-2|few
TGTGCCAGCAGCGTAGAGGGGGCGTACTATGGCTACACCTTC
CASSVEGAYYGYTF
>TRBV29-1|NA|TRBJ2-2|NA
TGCAGCGTTGAAGATAGGGAGAGGGCAAACGGGGAGCTGTTTTTT
CSVEDRERANGELFF
>TRBV7-2|TRBD1|TRBJ1-4|NA
TGTGCCAGCAGCCCTAGCTGGACAGGGTTTGCAACTAATGAAAAACTGTTTTTT
CASSPSWTGFATNEKLFF
>TRBV6-6|NA|TRBJ1-1|medium-sized
TGTGCCAGCAGTTACTCGATGTCGGGGCTCACTGAAGCTTTCTTT
CASSYSMSGLTEAFF
>TRBV28|NA|TRBJ1-1|NA
TGTGCCAGCAGAGCCCCGGGAACTGAAGCTTTCTTT
CASRAPGTEAFF
>TRBV6-5|NA|TRBJ2-1|NA
TGTGCCAGCAGCCCACCCCACAATGAGCAGTTCTTC
CASSPPHNEQFF
>TRBV10-1|NA|TRBJ2-7|NA
TGCGCCAGCAGTGTGGGCGAGGGACTCGAGCAGTACTTC
CASSVGEGLEQYF
>TRBV27|NA|TRBJ2-7|NA
TGTGCCAGCGGCTATGGGACAAATGCCTACGAGCAGTACTTC
CASGYGTNAYEQYF
>TRBV5-1|NA|TRBJ2-1|NA
TGCGCCAGCAGTTTGGCAGCGAGCCGAACCTACAATGAGCAGTTCTTC
CASSLAASRTYNEQFF
>TRBV6-1|NA|TRBJ1-2|NA
TGTGCCAGCAGATCAGGGTCCCCGCCCGGCTACACCTTC
CASRSGSPPGYTF
>TRBV4-1|TRBD2|TRBJ2-7|NA
TGCGCCAGCAGCCAAGGTCCGGGAGGCGAGCAGTACTTC
CASSQGPGGEQYF
>TRBV4-1|NA|TRBJ2-1|NA
TGCGCCAGCAGCCAAGCCCCCGACTCGGACTCCTACAATGAGCAGTTCTTC
CASSQAPDSDSYNEQFF
>TRBV6-1|NA|TRBJ1-2|NA
TGTGCCAGCAGTGAACTTCCTAGGGCCATACTGGGCACCTTC
CASSELPRAILGTF
>TRBV4-1|TRBD2|TRBJ2-1|NA
TGCGCCAGCAGCCTACCGAGCGGGGGAGGGGGCAATGAGCAGTTCTTC
CASSLPSGGGGNEQFF
>TRBV6-5|TRBD1|TRBJ2-7|once
TGTGCCAGCAGTTTCGGACAGGGACTCTCCTACGAGCAGTACTTC
CASSFGQGLSYEQYF
>TRBV6-5|NA|TRBJ2-7|NA
TGTGCCAGCAGTTTAAATGGGGATGAGCAGTACTTC
CASSLNGDEQYF
>TRBV28|NA|TRBJ1-2|once
TGTGCCAGCAGTTTCTTGGGGGACGACGGGGGCTACACCTTC
CASSFLGDDGGYTF
>TRBV6-5|NA|TRBJ1-1|NA
TGTGCCAGCAGTTACTCGAGGGCGTCGTACACTGAAGCTTTCTTT
CASSYSRASYTEAFF
>TRBV27|TRBD1|TRBJ2-7|NA
TGTGCCAGCAGTCCCCGAGGGACAGGGAGCCTCCTAGGCGAGCAGTACTTC
CASSPRGTGSLLGEQYF
>TRBV19|NA|TRBJ2-7|NA
TGTGCCAGTACCGCTGGGATGGGGGGCTTCTACGAGCAGTACTTC
CASTAGMGGFYEQYF
>TRBV4-1|NA|TRBJ2-7|NA
TGCGCCAGCAGCCCCCGGGACCAGGGCTACGAGCAGTACTTC
CASSPRDQGYEQYF
>TRBV30|NA|TRBJ1-2|NA
TGTGCCTGGAGTGTACGGTTCTCAGGCGAAGACGAAGGCTACACCTTC
CAWSVRFSGEDEGYTF